This T cell receptor beta chain stems from a study of T cells in Graves' hyperthyroidism and ophthalmopathy. Across the study: Peripheral blood was acquired at first diagnosis, ahead of any therapy whatsoever.

Regions amplified from RNA transcripts were the TCR beta CDR3 regions. Carried out on the TCR CDR3, a first-round RT-PCR used the HTBI primer set. TCRdb fed the multiplex PCR reads into MiXCR, producing one record per CDR3 protein. This table holds roughly 710,000 distinct CDR3 sequences, just over 35% found once. Trimming cost V 2 bases and J 0 bases, with 8 bases left between them. The CDR3 covers 15 residues. Germline V CDR1 and CDR2: LNHNV, YYDKDF (reference sequence). This clonotype has ten or more counts. Its antigen remains unknown. PBMCs were obtained from 10 ml fresh peripheral blood. Study results and caveats: Ophthalmopathy was model-predicted a median about 6 months pre-onset. Among thyroid clonotypes expanded above 0.001, most also appeared in blood.

The chain is built from TRBV15 and TRBJ1-5, with D maybe TRBD1 (5 bases). This sequence originates from a woman between 40 and 55 years old with Graves' hyperthyroidism. The sequenced sample consisted of blood. CDR3 DNA: TGTGCCACCAGCAGACGGGACCTTAGCAATCAGCCCCAGCATTTT. Protein: CATSRRDLSNQPQHF.